This T cell receptor (beta chain) comes out of a study of blood T cell repertoires in COVID-19. Study background: Some COVID-19 samples were acute and others convalescent; all came from the United States, Italy and Spain.

Germline loops: CDR1 KGHSH, CDR2 LQKENI. This CDR3 has 15 residues. V was pared by 3 bases and J by 5 bases, with 14 bases between. Original analysis: From reference gene primer amplification, estimates of nucleated cell counts were derived. The repertoire was sequenced with immunoSEQ multiplex PCR; TCRdb's copy has only in-frame clones and lacks some. That table gives V, J and clone size, and the DNA gave D and trimming. The table includes about 150,000 clones, about 90% detected once. This receptor was taken from a man in his fifties with acute or convalescent COVID-19. This chain joins TRBV18 and TRBJ1-5, with TRBD1 as a possible D gene (6 bases). Input material: peripheral blood. For the CDR3, the DNA is TGTGCCAGCTCACCGGGACAATTTACCGATCAGCCCCAGCATTTT. It is translated as CASSPGQFTDQPQHF. The entire variable domain, with the rest obtained from reference TRBV18 and TRBJ1-5, is as follows: NAGVMQNPRHLVRRRGQEARLRCSPMKGHSHVYWYRQLPEEGLKFMVYLQKENIIDESGMPKERFSAEFPKEGPSILRIQQVVRGDSAAYFCASSPGQFTDQPQHFGDGTRLSIL.